The rows below give T cell receptor beta chains drawn from one sample of a study of tumor and adjacent non-tumor tissue in lung cancer. One entry per CDR3 protein results from TCRdb running MiXCR on the multiplex PCR reads. This sample yields about 200,000 distinct CDR3 sequences, of which approximately 74% are seen a single time; 25% belongs to the top ten. The sequencing input was lung tumor tissue. The receptors derive from a man aged 55 to 69 with non-small cell lung cancer. Both conserved end residues are part of each CDR3. A D gene is named only where the DNA matches it firmly. Size values are once, few and many counts, or a class for expanded clones, and some rows have none.

j_call d_call clone_size v_call cdr3_aa cdr3_nt
TRBJ1-1 NA NA TRBV28 CASSLEGDGNTVAFF TGTGCCAGCAGTTTAGAGGGCGACGGGAACACTGTAGCTTTCTTT
TRBJ2-2 TRBD1 NA TRBV5-4 CASSYGTANTGELFF TGTGCCAGCAGTTATGGGACAGCGAACACCGGGGAGCTGTTTTTT
TRBJ2-1 NA NA TRBV12-3/TRBV12-4 CASSFWSRNSEQFF TGTGCCAGCAGTTTCTGGTCGCGAAACAGTGAGCAGTTCTTC
TRBJ1-2 TRBD1 many TRBV12-3/TRBV12-4 CASGRGRERGYTF TGTGCCAGCGGCAGGGGGCGGGAGAGAGGCTACACCTTC
TRBJ2-3 NA NA TRBV11-2 CASSLGTGGSDTEYF TGTGCCAGCAGCTTAGGGACAGGAGGGTCAGATACGGAGTATTTT
TRBJ2-3 TRBD2 once TRBV4-1 CASSLAGGPKDMQYF TGCGCCAGCAGCCTAGCGGGTGGTCCTAAAGATATGCAGTATTTT
TRBJ1-2 NA NA TRBV4-1 CASSQNKGSHGYTF TGCGCCAGTAGCCAGAACAAGGGGAGTCATGGCTACACCTTC
TRBJ1-2 NA few TRBV28 CASRLDDNYGYTF TGTGCCAGCAGATTGGACGATAACTATGGCTACACCTTC
TRBJ1-3 TRBD1 many TRBV4-2 CASSQTGGNSGNTIYF TGTGCCAGCAGCCAAACAGGGGGGAACTCTGGAAACACCATATATTTT
TRBJ2-3 NA many TRBV20-1 CSARSSGWGGSTDTQYF TGCAGTGCTAGATCCTCTGGGTGGGGGGGCAGCACAGATACGCAGTATTTT
TRBJ2-1 TRBD2 once TRBV20-1 CSVRDPQSFGAGVSNEQFF TGTAGTGTTAGAGATCCCCAAAGCTTCGGGGCGGGAGTTAGCAATGAGCAGTTCTTC
TRBJ1-2 TRBD1 NA TRBV11-2 CTSCIRGGIRGYTF TGTACCAGCTGTATACGAGGGGGCATTCGAGGCTACACCTTC
TRBJ1-4 NA NA TRBV27 CASSLRSGLFF TGTGCCAGCAGTTTACGATCAGGGCTGTTTTTT
TRBJ2-2 NA many TRBV11-2 CASSFRTAGTGELFF TGTGCCAGCAGCTTTCGGACCGCGGGCACCGGGGAGCTGTTTTTT
TRBJ2-5 TRBD1 NA TRBV5-1 CAGISTGGSQETQYF TGCGCCGGCATTTCGACAGGGGGTAGCCAAGAGACCCAGTACTTC
TRBJ2-1 TRBD1 NA TRBV5-1 CASSLGQGKDEQFF TGCGCCAGCAGCTTGGGACAGGGGAAGGATGAGCAGTTCTTC
TRBJ2-6 NA few TRBV20-1 CSASRQEFPGANVLTF TGCAGTGCTAGTAGGCAGGAATTTCCTGGGGCCAACGTCCTGACTTTC
TRBJ2-7 NA NA TRBV29-1 CSVLTVSYEQYF TGCAGCGTCTTAACAGTCTCCTATGAGCAGTACTTC
TRBJ2-3 NA once TRBV20-1 CRVRDAIGTDTQYF TGCAGAGTTAGAGATGCAATAGGCACAGATACGCAGTATTTT
TRBJ1-5 NA NA TRBV20-1 CSWARISDQPQHF TGCAGTTGGGCACGTATTAGTGATCAGCCCCAGCATTTT
TRBJ2-1 NA once TRBV11-3 CASSPELSYNEQLF TGTGCCAGCAGTCCGGAGCTCTCCTATAATGAGCAGCTCTTC
TRBJ2-7 NA NA TRBV13 CASSLSSFGTAYEQYF TGTGCCAGCAGCTTAAGTTCGTTTGGGACGGCCTACGAGCAGTACTTC
TRBJ2-3 TRBD2 few TRBV6-2/TRBV6-3 CASSFRQGGRASGGLRGLDTQYF TGTGCCAGCAGTTTTCGACAGGGAGGTCGGGCTAGCGGGGGCCTCCGAGGTTTAGATACGCAGTATTTT
TRBJ1-5 TRBD1 NA TRBV7-3 CASSLPDRVNQPQDF TGTGCCAGCAGCTTACCCGACAGGGTTAATCAACCCCAGGATTTC
TRBJ2-3 NA NA TRBV30 CAWSAGVASQYF TGTGCCTGGAGTGCGGGGGTGGCCTCACAGTATTTT
TRBJ2-3 NA NA TRBV11-1 CASSYSGAQDTQYF TGTGCCAGCAGCTATTCAGGGGCGCAGGATACGCAGTATTTT
TRBJ2-5 NA NA TRBV6-5 CASREGLVEESQYF TGTGCCAGCAGGGAAGGGTTGGTCGAAGAGTCCCAGTACTTC
TRBJ1-5 NA NA TRBV6-2/TRBV6-3 CASSRMLGRIGLVGQPQHF TGTGCCAGCAGTCGGATGTTGGGGAGAATCGGCCTGGTCGGTCAGCCCCAGCATTTT
TRBJ2-7 TRBD1 NA TRBV5-1 CAGSKNTGQGGEQYF TGCGCCGGCAGCAAAAACACGGGACAGGGGGGAGAGCAGTACTTC
TRBJ1-1 NA NA TRBV4-1 CTSSQPRGGPRNTDAFF TGCACCAGCAGCCAACCGAGAGGCGGGCCAAGGAACACTGATGCTTTCTTT
TRBJ1-1 NA NA TRBV11-3 CPSSFQWNTEAFF TGTCCTAGCAGCTTTCAGTGGAACACTGAAGCTTTCTTT
TRBJ1-6 NA NA TRBV5-4 CVSSLSQRSTPPLHF TGTGTCAGCAGCTTGTCGCAGCGGTCTACCCCACCCCTCCACTTT
TRBJ2-7 TRBD2 few TRBV4-1 CASSQDLWGTSSFSYEQYF TGCGCCAGCAGCCAAGATCTTTGGGGGACTAGCTCCTTCTCCTACGAGCAGTACTTC
TRBJ1-5 NA few TRBV6-2/TRBV6-3 CASSPSATQPHHF TGTGCCAGCAGCCCTTCGGCTACTCAGCCCCATCATTTT
TRBJ2-2 NA few TRBV29-1 CSVTQGRGPNTGELFF TGCAGCGTTACGCAGGGCCGGGGGCCGAACACCGGGGAGCTGTTTTTT
TRBJ2-7 NA NA TRBV11-2 CASNFTESYEQYF TGTGCCAGCAACTTCACAGAGAGCTACGAGCAGTACTTC
TRBJ2-7 TRBD1 many TRBV10-1 CASSETGGYEQYF TGCGCCAGCAGTGAGACAGGGGGCTACGAGCAGTACTTC
TRBJ2-4 NA many TRBV6-5 CASSYSRGAKNIQYF TGTGCCAGCAGTTACTCCCGGGGGGCCAAAAACATTCAGTACTTC
TRBJ2-5 TRBD2 NA TRBV20-1 CSAYSGTAGAQYF TGCAGTGCTTATTCCGGGACCGCGGGGGCCCAGTACTTC
TRBJ1-6 TRBD1 once TRBV4-1 CASSPPPTGGTSPLHF TGCGCCAGCAGCCCCCCCCCGACAGGGGGAACTTCACCCCTCCACTTT
TRBJ2-1 TRBD2 few TRBV5-1 CASGSYAGAYNEQFF TGCGCCAGCGGGTCCTATGCGGGAGCCTACAATGAGCAATTCTTC
TRBJ2-3 NA NA TRBV4-3 CASSQDSSGTTDTQYF TGTGCCAGCAGCCAAGATAGCTCGGGCACCACAGATACGCAGTATTTT
TRBJ2-4 NA NA TRBV5-1 CASSLERAEKNIQYF TGCGCCAGCAGCTTGGAGCGGGCAGAGAAAAACATTCAGTACTTC
TRBJ2-7 NA NA TRBV5-6 CASSRGQQYEQYF TGTGCCAGCAGCAGGGGTCAACAATACGAGCAGTACTTC
TRBJ1-6 NA NA TRBV20-1 CSATSTGASPLHF TGCAGTGCCACCTCGACTGGGGCTTCACCCCTTCACTTT
TRBJ2-2 NA NA TRBV11-1 CASSFSRITGELFF TGTGCCAGCAGCTTTAGTCGGATCACCGGGGAACTGTTTTTT
TRBJ1-1 NA NA TRBV11-1 CAGGLDRLEAEAFF TGTGCCGGCGGCTTAGACAGGTTGGAGGCTGAAGCTTTCTTT
TRBJ2-2 TRBD2 NA TRBV11-1 CAGISSGINTGELFF TGTGCCGGCATCTCTAGCGGGATAAACACCGGGGAGCTGTTTTTT
TRBJ2-7 NA NA TRBV11-1 CTSGVYGTGGEQYF TGTACCAGCGGCGTTTACGGGACCGGGGGTGAGCAGTACTTC
TRBJ1-1 NA NA TRBV10-1 CASSVDQNSEAFF TGCGCCAGCAGCGTAGACCAGAACAGTGAAGCTTTCTTT
TRBJ2-6 NA NA TRBV6-2/TRBV6-3 CVSSYSSGANVLTF TGTGTCAGCAGTTACAGCTCTGGGGCCAACGTCCTGACTTTC
TRBJ2-5 TRBD2 few TRBV12-3/TRBV12-4 CASSLLAGGSGTQYF TGTGCCAGCAGCCTATTAGCGGGGGGGTCAGGGACCCAGTACTTC
TRBJ1-5 NA many TRBV6-1 CASRPVNQPQHF TGTGCCAGCAGGCCAGTCAATCAGCCCCAGCATTTT
TRBJ2-3 TRBD1 NA TRBV4-2 CASSPFYRTGSDTQYF TGTGCCAGCAGCCCTTTCTATCGGACAGGGTCAGATACGCAGTATTTT
TRBJ1-2 NA NA TRBV28 CASRTGGRGTRDGYTF TGTGCCAGCAGGACCGGGGGGCGGGGAACAAGGGATGGCTACACCTTC